This T cell receptor (beta chain) appears in the sequencing data of a study of CD8+ T cells in alopecia areata. Study-level background: It was oral tofacitinib, at 5 to 10 mg twice daily, that treated patients received.

Both CD4+ and CD8+ T cells were separated by sorting PBMCs. Reverse transcription of extracted RNA yielded cDNA, which provided the sequencing template. Profiled with immunoSEQ multiplex PCR; TCRdb holds only in-frame clones, not every one. The sample contains about 150,000 clones, more than 75% of which appear only once. Study-level findings and limits: In scalp samples, resident alphabeta T cells of normal skin are also sequenced. With patients, TCR sharing proved less clear than in mice, a difference possibly related to HLA.

The CDR3 has 14 amino acids. Germline lookup yields CDR1 MNHNY and CDR2 SVGAGI (reference sequence). Trimming left V 2 bases short and J 8 bases short, with 15 bases between. In the case of this clone: Its antigen is as yet unknown.

The chain recombines TRBV6-6 with TRBJ1-2, with D maybe TRBD1 (6 bases). This clonotype was sampled from a human donor with alopecia areata. Here the sequenced sample was CD8+ T cells sorted from blood, taken at week 0. The CDR3, as DNA: TGTGCCAGCAGTTACCCGACAGGATGGGACGGCTACACCTTC. It yields the protein CASSYPTGWDGYTF.